One sample yielded the 14 T cell receptor beta chains listed below, sequenced in a study of blood T cell repertoires in COVID-19. The data were produced by immunoSEQ multiplex PCR, yet TCRdb's version contains in-frame clones alone and is incomplete. Of 300,000 to 400,000 clones listed, roughly 86% are singletons. Sequenced: peripheral blood. All receptors derive from a man aged 30 to 39 with COVID-19, enrolled during active disease.

J is TRBJ1-4 and V is TRBV18; D ambiguous. Germline V CDR1 and CDR2: KGHSH, LQKENI. Deletions cut 3 bases from V and 2 bases from J, with 16 bases between. The CDR3 consists of 17 residues. DNA of the CDR3: TGTGCCAGCTCACCCCCCGCCATGGGAGGTACTAATGAAAAACTGTTTTTT. Its translation: CASSPPAMGGTNEKLFF. Variable domain in full (rest from reference TRBV18 and TRBJ1-4): NAGVMQNPRHLVRRRGQEARLRCSPMKGHSHVYWYRQLPEEGLKFMVYLQKENIIDESGMPKERFSAEFPKEGPSILRIQQVVRGDSAAYFCASSPPAMGGTNEKLFFGSGTQLSVL.

This chain uses TRBV6-2 or TRBV6-3 with TRBJ2-7; 7 bases are shared with TRBD1. Germline assignment: CDR1 MNHEY and CDR2 SVGEGT. With V trimmed by 6 bases and J by 0 bases, 5 bases remained unmatched. The CDR3 is made up of 14 amino acids. The CDR3 here is CASSLRDSSYEQYF. In nucleotides, the CDR3 is TGTGCCAGCAGCCTTCGGGACAGCTCCTACGAGCAGTACTTC.

The chain joins TRBV19 to TRBJ1-1; no clear D. CDR1 and CDR2 (germline): LNHDA, SQIVND (reference sequence). Between the trimmed V and J ends, which lost 7 bases and 0 bases, there was a span of 12 bases. The CDR3 is 14 amino acids. The CDR3 nucleotides read TGTGCCAGTACTGTCGCGCCCATGAACACTGAAGCTTTCTTT. Its protein product is CASTVAPMNTEAFF.

This clone has a single count. The chain has TRBV7-9 and TRBJ2-1; TRBD1 aligns across 8 bases. V was clipped by 5 bases and J by 0 bases; unmatched bases: 6. The CDR3 sequence is 16 residues long. CDR1 is SEHNR and CDR2 is FQNEAQ in the germline V gene (reference sequence). CDR3 coding DNA: TGTGCCAGCAGCCTCTACAGGGGGAGCTCCTACAATGAGCAGTTCTTC. Translating it yields CASSLYRGSSYNEQFF.

The gene calls are TRBV5-5 and TRBJ2-1; 8 bases agree with TRBD1. Losses at the gene ends were 4 bases for V and 2 bases for J; bases not matched to a gene: 8. Germline CDR1 is SGHKS and CDR2 is YYEKEE (reference sequence). This CDR3 has 16 residues. CDR3 sequence reads: CASSPTGGFAYNEQFF. CDR3 coding DNA: TGTGCCAGCAGCCCCACAGGGGGATTTGCCTACAATGAGCAGTTCTTC. Looking up the rest from reference TRBV5-5 and TRBJ2-1 gives the full variable domain: DAGVTQSPTHLIKTRGQQVTLRCSPISGHKSVSWYQQVLGQGPQFIFQYYEKEERGRGNFPDRFSARQFPNYSSELNVNALLLGDSALYLCASSPTGGFAYNEQFFGPGTRLTVL.

The chain recombines TRBV9 with TRBJ1-6; D gene unclear. The CDR3 length is 12 residues. V lost 3 bases to trimming and J lost 14 bases, with 12 bases between them. The germline CDR1 and CDR2 sequences are SGDLS and YYNGEE. Here the CDR3 DNA reads TGTGCCAGCAGCGCGACCCTAGGTTCCCTCCACTTT. Protein: CASSATLGSLHF.

The chain uses TRBV5-4 and TRBJ2-7; 10 nucleotides match TRBD2. J gave up 4 bases and V 2 bases, and 3 bases lay outside the gene matches. The CDR3 has 14 amino acids. Per germline, CDR1 SGHNT and CDR2 YYREEE (reference sequence). CDR3 sequence: CASSFGLAVYEQYF. The CDR3 bases are TGTGCCAGCAGCTTCGGACTAGCGGTTTACGAGCAGTACTTC.

The chain combines TRBV7-9 with TRBJ1-2; D not certain. This CDR3 is 13 amino acids long. Trimming took 5 bases from V and 2 from J, leaving 9 bases between them. Per germline, CDR1 SEHNR and CDR2 FQNEAQ (reference sequence). CDR3 nucleotide sequence: TGTGCCAGCAGCCGAGGAGTCAACTATGGCTACACCTTC. Protein product: CASSRGVNYGYTF.

The chain joins TRBV28 to TRBJ2-3; 9 nucleotides match TRBD2. Germline lookup yields CDR1 MDHEN and CDR2 SYDVKM. The CDR3 is 15 amino acids. After removal of 7 bases from V and 2 bases from J, the junction contained 7 bases not matched to a gene. The CDR3 DNA reads as TGTGCCAGCACCCAGACTAGCGGACTCACAGATACGCAGTATTTT. It translates to CASTQTSGLTDTQYF. Variable domain in full (rest from reference TRBV28 and TRBJ2-3): DVKVTQSSRYLVKRTGEKVFLECVQDMDHENMFWYRQDPGLGLRLIYFSYDVKMKEKGDIPEGYSVSREKKERFSLILESASTNQTSMYLCASTQTSGLTDTQYFGPGTRLTVL.

The chain employs TRBV5-4 and TRBJ1-2; no definite D call. Deletions cut 4 bases from V and 5 bases from J, with 9 bases between. The CDR3 totals 12 residues. The germline gives CDR1 SGHNT, CDR2 YYREEE (reference sequence). The CDR3 protein is CASSRYSYGYTF. CDR3 coding DNA: TGTGCCAGCAGCCGCTATTCTTATGGCTACACCTTC. The whole variable domain, remainder taken from reference TRBV5-4 and TRBJ1-2, is ETGVTQSPTHLIKTRGQQVTLRCSSQSGHNTVSWYQQALGQGPQFIFQYYREEENGRGNFPPRFSGLQFPNYSSELNVNALELDDSALYLCASSRYSYGYTFGSGTRLTVV.

V and J are TRBV15 and TRBJ1-2; D gene ambiguous. Germline values: CDR1 LNHNV, CDR2 YYDKDF (reference sequence). Deletions cut 0 bases from V and 3 bases from J, with 5 bases between. CDR3 size: 13 residues. CDR3 nucleotide sequence: TGTGCCACCAGCAGAGAGGGAGACTATGGCTACACCTTC. Translating it yields CATSREGDYGYTF.

This chain joins TRBV28 and TRBJ1-1, with 10 bases identical to TRBD1. The V gene's germline CDR1 is MDHEN and CDR2 SYDVKM. V was clipped by 5 bases and J by 10 bases; unmatched bases: 13. This CDR3 has 15 residues. This chain's CDR3 is CASSMDRGGILRAFF. In DNA form, the CDR3 reads TGTGCCAGCAGTATGGACAGGGGGGGAATCCTGAGAGCTTTCTTT.

The CDR3 is CASSATRLNTGELFF. The CDR3 DNA is TGTGCCAGCAGCGCCACTAGGTTGAACACCGGGGAGCTGTTTTTT. The V gene is TRBV9, the J gene TRBJ2-2, with a tentative D call TRBD2 (5 bases). V was clipped by 3 bases and J by 1 base, with 10 bases between them. Germline loops: CDR1 SGDLS, CDR2 YYNGEE. This CDR3 has 15 amino acids.

The CDR3 nucleotides read TGTGCCAGCAGTTCTACGACAGGGTACAAAAACATTCAGTACTTC. It is translated as CASSSTTGYKNIQYF. The J gene is TRBJ2-4, the V gene TRBV6-2 or TRBV6-3; 7 positions match TRBD1. J gave up 3 bases and V 4 bases, and 6 bases lay outside the gene matches. Germline V lookup: CDR1 MNHEY, CDR2 SVGEGT. The CDR3 covers 15 residues.